This T cell receptor beta chain is drawn from a study of T cell responses to AZD1222 COVID-19 vaccine. Study observations and caveats: Close to half of spike-specific TCRs reportedly recognize unmutated variant regions. Regions 160-218 and 743-854 held dominance among vaccine-associated CD4 TCRs, which spanned spike.

Method: immunoSEQ multiplex PCR; TCRdb's copy keeps in-frame clones and lacks some. The sample has 140,000 to 150,000 clones; around 94% are singletons. Regarding this clone: Its antigen remains unknown.

The CDR3 is made up of 12 amino acids. CDR1 is MDHEN and CDR2 is SYDVKM in the germline V gene. The chain combines TRBV28 with TRBJ2-7, with D possibly being TRBD1 (6 bases). The receptor comes from an adult who had recovered from COVID-19. The sample here was peripheral blood, taken after recovery from COVID-19. The chain's CDR3 is CASEGVTYEQYF. CDR3 DNA sequence: TGTGCGAGCGAGGGGGTTACCTACGAGCAGTACTTC.